Below are 31 T cell receptor beta chains sequenced from a single sample in a study of blood T cell repertoires in COVID-19. The repertoire was sequenced with immunoSEQ multiplex PCR; TCRdb's copy has only in-frame clones and lacks some. The data show 5,000 to 7,000 clones, 82% seen once. Sequenced input: peripheral blood. Receptors originate from a human donor with active COVID-19. The donor label of this sample is uncertain.

This clone was seen a handful of times. The V call is TRBV30, the J call TRBJ2-7, with D possibly TRBD2 on 5 matching bases. Per germline, CDR1 GTSNPN and CDR2 SVGIG (reference sequence). V was pared by 4 bases and J by 3 bases, with 13 bases between. The CDR3 totals 13 residues. CDR3 sequence reads: CAWTGSGFYEQYF. In DNA form, the CDR3 reads TGTGCCTGGACGGGGTCGGGTTTCTACGAGCAGTACTTC.

The rearrangement uses TRBV4-1 and TRBJ2-7; 8 bases are shared with TRBD1. The CDR3 runs to 17 residues. V was pared by 3 bases and J by 6 bases, with 16 bases of the junction left unmatched. CDR1 and CDR2 (germline): MGHRA, YSYEKL. The CDR3 DNA reads as TGCGCCAGCAGCCAGCCCGGACAGGGTTCCCCTTCGAGCGAGCAGTACTTC. Amino acid sequence: CASSQPGQGSPSSEQYF.

This clone occurred a few times. This chain joins TRBV30 and TRBJ1-1, with TRBD1 matching 10 bases. The CDR3 runs to 12 residues. Germline-derived CDR1 and CDR2 are GTSNPN and SVGIG (reference sequence). J gave up 4 bases and V 5 bases, and 1 base lay outside the gene matches. The CDR3 protein is CAWRTGGTEAFF. The CDR3 DNA reads TGTGCCTGGCGGACAGGGGGCACTGAAGCTTTCTTT.

This chain links TRBV6-5 with TRBJ2-7; TRBD1 is a possible D gene (6 bases). Germline V lookup: CDR1 MNHEY, CDR2 SVGAGI. CDR3 length: 13 amino acids. V was shortened by 5 bases and J by 3 bases, with 11 bases between the two germline ends. CDR3 bases: TGTGCCAGCAGTCTCGACAGGTTCTACGAGCAGTACTTC. It codes for CASSLDRFYEQYF.

The V call is TRBV5-1, the J call TRBJ1-2, with 9 nucleotides matching TRBD1. With 4 bases clipped from V and 2 bases from J, the junction kept 9 bases outside the gene matches. Per the germline V gene, CDR1 is SGHRS and CDR2 is YFSETQ. CDR3 length equals 16 residues. In DNA form, the CDR3 reads TGCGCCAGCAGCCCGGGCGGGACAGGGCCCAACTATGGCTACACCTTC. It encodes CASSPGGTGPNYGYTF. Full variable domain (rest looked up from reference TRBV5-1 and TRBJ1-2): KAGVTQTPRYLIKTRGQQVTLSCSPISGHRSVSWYQQTPGQGLQFLFEYFSETQRNKGNFPGRFSGRQFSNSRSEMNVSTLELGDSALYLCASSPGGTGPNYGYTFGSGTRLTVV.

The rearrangement uses TRBV7-2 and TRBJ1-6; D call uncertain. Germline CDR1 SGHTA, CDR2 FQGNSA. There are 15 residues in the CDR3. V lost 5 bases and J 5 bases, leaving 13 bases between the germline ends. The CDR3 DNA reads as TGTGCCAGCAGCAAAGAGGTCCGGGATAATTCACCCCTCCACTTT. The encoded protein is CASSKEVRDNSPLHF.

This rearrangement joins TRBV10-3 to TRBJ2-1, with unresolved D. V shed 0 bases and J shed 14 bases, with 11 bases lying between them. The germline V gene encodes CDR1 ENHRY and CDR2 SYGVKD. The CDR3 runs 12 residues. CDR3 in DNA: TGTGCCATCAGTGAGTCCAACGAACCTAAGTTCTTC. As protein: CAISESNEPKFF.

This clone was detected once. This sequence joins TRBV6-5 and TRBJ1-6; D may be TRBD1 (5 bases). CDR1 MNHEY and CDR2 SVGAGI come from the germline V gene. The V gene lost 5 bases and the J gene lost 8 bases, with 7 bases spanning the gap. The CDR3 loop spans 12 amino acids. In DNA form, the CDR3 reads TGTGCCAGCAGTACGGGGGATTCACCCCTCCACTTT. Protein sequence: CASSTGDSPLHF.

The chain links TRBV13 to TRBJ2-5, with 10 bases matching TRBD2. Germline CDR1 is PRHDT and CDR2 is FYEKMQ (reference sequence). This CDR3 is built from 16 residues. Losses at the gene ends were 5 bases for V and 5 bases for J; bases not matched to a gene: 11. The CDR3 loop is CASSILAGASGETQYF. The DNA of the CDR3 is TGTGCCAGCAGCATTCTAGCGGGAGCCTCGGGGGAGACCCAGTACTTC.

The chain has TRBV6-2 or TRBV6-3 and TRBJ2-1, with 8 bases matching TRBD2. Germline CDR1 and CDR2: MNHEY and SVGEGT. With 6 bases clipped from V and 15 bases from J, the junction kept 10 bases outside the gene matches. This CDR3 spans 12 amino acids. The CDR3 nucleotides are TGTGCCAGCAGCCTTACAAGGACTAGCTTGTTCTTC. This translates into CASSLTRTSLFF.

The rearrangement joins TRBV9 to TRBJ1-3, with D possibly TRBD1 on 6 matching bases. CDR1 and CDR2 from the germline V gene are SGDLS and YYNGEE. This CDR3 is built from 15 residues. The V end was cut by 0 bases, the J end by 2 bases, with 9 bases between. The CDR3 protein is CASSVAAGAGNTIYF. The CDR3 nucleotides are TGTGCCAGCAGCGTAGCGGCAGGGGCTGGAAACACCATATATTTT.

The CDR3 loop reads CASRTGGANGYTF. As DNA, the CDR3 is TGTGCCAGCAGAACAGGGGGCGCAAATGGCTACACCTTC. The chain couples TRBV6-5 to TRBJ1-2; 9 bases fit TRBD1. Germline V gives CDR1 MNHEY, CDR2 SVGAGI. CDR3 length: 13 amino acids. V shed 6 bases, J shed 6 bases, and the junction held 5 bases outside the gene matches.

The CDR3 DNA is TGTGCCAGCAGCAGTCACACCGGGGAGCTGTTTTTT. Encoded protein: CASSSHTGELFF. The rearrangement joins TRBV27 to TRBJ2-2; D is unresolved. Germline CDR1 reads MNHEY; CDR2 reads SMNVEV (reference sequence). The CDR3 spans 12 residues. Trimming stripped 6 bases from V and 3 bases from J, with 5 bases between.

The gene calls are TRBV19 and TRBJ1-5; D unclear. The V gene lost 5 bases and the J gene lost 0 bases, with 2 bases spanning the gap. Germline V gene sequence: CDR1 LNHDA, CDR2 SQIVND (reference sequence). CDR3 length equals 12 residues. The CDR3 sequence: CASSYSNQPQHF. The DNA of the CDR3 is TGTGCCAGTAGTTATAGCAATCAGCCCCAGCATTTT.

V gene TRBV19 combines with J gene TRBJ2-7; 7 nucleotides align to TRBD2. J lost 2 bases, V lost 2 bases, and 6 bases had no gene match. Germline CDR1 reads LNHDA; CDR2 reads SQIVND (reference sequence). The CDR3 spans 15 residues. The DNA for the CDR3 is TGTGCCAGTAGTATATCGGCTAGCGGTCCCTACGAGCAGTACGTC. Residues: CASSISASGPYEQYV.

The chain joins TRBV10-3 to TRBJ2-2, with D perhaps matching TRBD1 (6 bases). Germline V gene sequence: CDR1 ENHRY, CDR2 SYGVKD. This CDR3 spans 15 amino acids. V shed 2 bases and J shed 7 bases, with 14 bases lying between them. CDR3 nucleotide sequence: TGTGCCATCAGTGAGACAGGGAGCTTGTTCGGGGAGCTGTTTTTT. It is translated as CAISETGSLFGELFF.

The V call is TRBV14, the J call TRBJ2-7, with TRBD1 identical over 12 bases. This CDR3 has 14 amino acids. With 4 bases clipped from V and 5 bases from J, the junction kept 3 bases outside the gene matches. Germline assignment: CDR1 SGHDN and CDR2 FVKESK. The CDR3 DNA sequence: TGTGCCAGCAGCCTCCGGGACAGGGGGCACGAGCAGTACTTC. It yields the protein CASSLRDRGHEQYF.

V and J are TRBV30 and TRBJ1-5, with D possibly being TRBD1 (5 bases). V lost 1 base and J 3 bases, leaving 10 bases between the germline ends. Germline loops: CDR1 GTSNPN, CDR2 SVGIG (reference sequence). The CDR3 length is 14 residues. The CDR3 region has the DNA TGTGCCTGGAGTGGGTGGGGGGTCAATCAGCCCCAGCATTTT. As protein: CAWSGWGVNQPQHF.

CDR3 nucleotide sequence: TGTGCCAGCAGCTTAGCGGAGGGGACAGACAATGAGCAGTTCTTC. This translates into CASSLAEGTDNEQFF. This rearrangement joins TRBV7-6 to TRBJ2-1, with a possible D match to TRBD1 (7 bases). Germline CDR1 is SGHVS and CDR2 is FNYEAQ. Trimming left V 0 bases short and J 5 bases short, with 11 bases between. The CDR3 consists of 15 residues.

J is TRBJ2-2 and V is TRBV5-4; D uncertain. Trimming took 1 base from V and 3 from J, leaving 7 bases between them. CDR3 length: 14 residues. The V gene's germline CDR1 is SGHNT and CDR2 YYREEE (reference sequence). The CDR3 DNA sequence: TGTGCCAGCAGCTTGTCCCCTTACACCGGGGAGCTGTTTTTT. This sequence encodes CASSLSPYTGELFF.

The chain links TRBV5-1 to TRBJ2-3; 7 bases line up with TRBD1. Germline values: CDR1 SGHRS, CDR2 YFSETQ. With 3 bases clipped from V and 3 bases from J, the junction kept 13 bases outside the gene matches. This CDR3 is 17 amino acids long. CDR3 residues: CASSSGPTGQSTDTQYF. As DNA, the CDR3 is TGCGCCAGCAGCTCCGGACCTACGGGACAGTCAACAGATACGCAGTATTTT.

The chain employs TRBV6-2 or TRBV6-3 and TRBJ2-1, with TRBD1 matching over 10 bases. V shed 5 bases and J 3 bases; nucleotides not matched to a gene: 10. The CDR3 has 17 residues. CDR1 is MNHEY and CDR2 is SVGEGT in the germline V gene. For the CDR3, the DNA is TGTGCCAGCAGTACTGGGACAGGGGCCCTCATCTACAATGAGCAGTTCTTC. It encodes CASSTGTGALIYNEQFF.

The chain combines TRBV2 with TRBJ1-1; D gene uncertain. The V gene's germline CDR1 is SNHLY and CDR2 FYNNEI. CDR3 size: 14 residues. Trimming took off 6 bases at V and 0 bases at J, with 11 bases between the two ends. As DNA, the CDR3 is TGTGCCAGCAGGCCCCGGGTTATGAACACTGAAGCTTTCTTT. This codes for CASRPRVMNTEAFF.

This chain connects TRBV5-5 to TRBJ2-5, with 8 bases lining up with TRBD1. Germline V lookup: CDR1 SGHKS, CDR2 YYEKEE (reference sequence). The CDR3 contains 15 residues. The ends lost 3 bases at V and 5 bases at J; junction bases unmatched: 9. CDR3 coding DNA: TGTGCCAGCAGCTCGGGACAGGCTTCCTCGGAGACCCAGTACTTC. Translating gives CASSSGQASSETQYF.

J is TRBJ2-7 and V is TRBV20-1, with a weak D call TRBD2 (5 bases). Looked up from germline, CDR1 is DFQATT and CDR2 is SNEGSKA (reference sequence). CDR3 size: 15 residues. The ends were cut back, 3 bases at V and 2 bases at J, with 17 bases in the middle. CDR3 sequence (DNA): TGCAGTGCTAGTTCCGGTATCGGGAATGCCTACGAGCAGTACGTC. Translated: CSASSGIGNAYEQYV.

The chain carries TRBV9 and TRBJ2-3; TRBD1 matches at 9 bases. The CDR3 runs 16 residues. Germline V gene sequence: CDR1 SGDLS, CDR2 YYNGEE. Germline trimming cut 3 bases from V and 1 base from J; bases unmatched to any gene: 6. The CDR3 protein is CASSDRRDRGTDTQYF. DNA for the CDR3: TGTGCCAGCAGCGATCGCCGGGACAGGGGCACAGATACGCAGTATTTT.

The chain links TRBV3-1 (or the pseudogene TRBV3-2) to TRBJ1-3; 9 positions agree with TRBD1. The germline V gene has CDR1 LGHDT and CDR2 YNNKEL (reference sequence). The junction had 3 bases not matched to a gene; V was cut back by 5 bases and J by 4 bases. This CDR3 has 14 amino acids. The CDR3 protein is CASSTGGIGNTIYF. DNA for the CDR3: TGTGCCAGCAGCACAGGGGGCATAGGAAACACCATATATTTT.

The chain carries TRBV2 and TRBJ2-7; 13 nucleotides align to TRBD2. Trimming took 6 bases from V and 2 from J; bases not matched to a gene: 1. This CDR3 has 14 residues. The germline V gene encodes CDR1 SNHLY and CDR2 FYNNEI. CDR3 coding DNA: TGTGCCAGCAGCGGACTAGCGGGGGCCTACGAGCAGTACTTC. This codes for CASSGLAGAYEQYF.

The chain carries TRBV11-2 and TRBJ1-6; no definite D call. This CDR3 has 14 residues. V lost 2 bases to trimming and J lost 5 bases, with 7 bases between them. The germline V gene encodes CDR1 SGHAT and CDR2 FQNNGV. CDR3 coding DNA: TGTGCCAGCAGCTTAAACAGCAATAATTCACCCCTCCACTTT. Translated, it gives CASSLNSNNSPLHF.

The J gene is TRBJ2-7, the V gene TRBV5-8; the match to TRBD1 covers 8 bases. Germline V gene data show CDR1 as SGHTS and CDR2 as YDEGEE. V trimming: 4 bases; J trimming: 3 bases; junction bases outside the gene matches: 6. This CDR3 is built from 14 residues. CDR3 sequence (DNA): TGTGCCAGCAGCACTCCGGGACAGGTCTACGAGCAGTACTTC. Its translation: CASSTPGQVYEQYF.

The chain has TRBV7-2 and TRBJ2-5; maybe TRBD2 (5 bases). Trimming took off 6 bases at V and 2 bases at J, with 10 bases between the two ends. The CDR3 loop spans 13 amino acids. The V gene's germline CDR1 is SGHTA and CDR2 FQGNSA. This chain's CDR3 is CASRAAAQETQYF. CDR3 coding DNA: TGTGCCAGCAGAGCAGCGGCGCAAGAGACCCAGTACTTC.